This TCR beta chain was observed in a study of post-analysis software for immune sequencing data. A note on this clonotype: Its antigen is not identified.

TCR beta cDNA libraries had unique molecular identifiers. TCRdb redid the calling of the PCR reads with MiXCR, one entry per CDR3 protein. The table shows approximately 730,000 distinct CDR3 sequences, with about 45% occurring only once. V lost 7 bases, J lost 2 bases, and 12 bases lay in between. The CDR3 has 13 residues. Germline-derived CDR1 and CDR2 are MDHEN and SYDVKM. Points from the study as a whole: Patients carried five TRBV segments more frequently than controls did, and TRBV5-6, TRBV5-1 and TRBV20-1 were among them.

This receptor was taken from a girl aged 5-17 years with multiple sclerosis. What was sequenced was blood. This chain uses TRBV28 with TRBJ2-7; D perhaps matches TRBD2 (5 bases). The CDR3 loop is CASMMGAAYEQYF. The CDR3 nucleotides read TGTGCCAGCATGATGGGAGCCGCCTACGAGCAGTACTTC.